The rows below give T cell receptor beta chains drawn from one sample of a study of vaccination effects on CD4 cells after COVID-19. These receptors' antigens are unknown. Sequencing used immunoSEQ multiplex PCR; TCRdb keeps in-frame clones, though not all of them. The table includes some 35,000 clones, around two thirds detected once. The sequences come from CD4+ T cells from PBMCs cultured with HCoV-NL63 spike peptides, collected before COVID-19 vaccination. These receptors were taken from a human donor who had a prior SARS-CoV-2 infection. CDR3s include the opening cysteine and the closing phenylalanine or tryptophan. The D gene is left open where the match is weak. Not all rows give a size; the values are once, few, many and, for expanded clones, a class.

>TRBD2|TRBJ2-3|TRBV27|-
CASSSRGTDTQYF
TGTGCCAGCAGTTCGCGGGGGACAGATACGCAGTATTTT
>TRBD2|TRBJ2-7|TRBV5-1|-
CASSILAGAGREQYF
TGCGCCAGCAGCATACTAGCGGGAGCCGGTCGCGAGCAGTACTTC
>TRBD1|TRBJ2-1|TRBV6-1|few
CASSDDRDPYNEQFF
TGTGCCAGCAGTGACGACAGGGACCCCTACAATGAGCAGTTCTTC
>-|TRBJ2-2|TRBV6-5|-
CASRPTVTGELFF
TGTGCCAGCAGGCCCACAGTCACCGGGGAGCTGTTTTTT
>-|TRBJ1-2|TRBV6-6|once
CAGYRILYGYTF
TGTGCCGGATACAGGATACTCTATGGCTACACCTTC
>-|TRBJ2-5|TRBV12-2|few
CAPKRGGLDKAPEETQYF
TGTGCACCGAAGAGGGGGGGCCTAGACAAGGCCCCCGAGGAGACCCAGTACTTC
>-|TRBJ2-7|TRBV7-2|once
CASAGVYSSYEQYF
TGTGCCAGCGCAGGGGTTTATAGTTCCTACGAGCAGTACTTC
>-|TRBJ1-1|TRBV9|-
CASSVATEHEAFF
TGTGCCAGCAGCGTAGCCACGGAACATGAAGCTTTCTTT
>-|TRBJ2-1|TRBV28|-
CASSLRLSSYNEQFF
TGTGCCAGCAGTTTAAGACTGAGCTCCTACAATGAGCAGTTCTTC
>-|TRBJ2-7|TRBV9|-
CASSVNVGAPYEQYF
TGTGCCAGCAGCGTAAATGTGGGGGCCCCCTACGAGCAGTACTTC
>-|TRBJ1-2|TRBV20-1|-
CSASPENNYGYTF
TGCAGTGCTAGTCCAGAGAATAACTATGGCTACACCTTC
>TRBD1|TRBJ1-6|TRBV7-6|few
CASSTGAVSYSPLHF
TGTGCCAGCAGCACAGGGGCCGTGTCGTACTCACCCCTCCACTTT
>-|TRBJ1-4|TRBV5-6|-
CASSFSGQIMSGRF
TGTGCCAGCAGCTTCTCCGGACAGATAATGTCGGGACGGTTT
>TRBD1|TRBJ1-5|TRBV19|few
CASNKNRGQGQPQHF
TGTGCCAGTAATAAAAACAGGGGGCAAGGTCAGCCCCAGCATTTT
>-|TRBJ2-5|TRBV24-1|-
CATSDTGTPQETQYF
TGTGCCACCAGTGATACCGGGACACCCCAAGAGACCCAGTACTTC
>-|TRBJ1-1|TRBV18|-
CASSPTLNTEAFF
TGTGCCAGCTCACCTACCCTTAACACTGAAGCTTTCTTT
>TRBD2|TRBJ2-5|TRBV7-7|-
CASSQNSGGQETQYF
TGTGCTAGCAGCCAGAATAGCGGGGGACAAGAGACCCAGTACTTC
>-|TRBJ2-1|TRBV7-2|-
CASSLGPYNEQFF
TGTGCCAGCAGCCTGGGCCCGTACAATGAGCAGTTCTTC
>-|TRBJ1-2|TRBV30|-
CAWSQPYYGYTF
TGTGCCTGGAGCCAGCCTTACTATGGCTACACCTTC
>TRBD1|TRBJ1-6|TRBV4-2|-
CASSQNQAGTGGKNSPLHF
TGTGCCAGCAGCCAAAACCAAGCCGGGACAGGGGGCAAGAATTCACCCCTCCACTTT
>TRBD1|TRBJ2-5|TRBV24-1|-
CATSGAGQGLQETQYF
TGTGCCACCAGTGGGGCGGGACAGGGCCTCCAAGAGACCCAGTACTTC
>TRBD1|TRBJ2-5|TRBV24-1|-
CATSDLTGEQETQYF
TGTGCCACCAGTGACCTAACAGGGGAACAAGAGACCCAGTACTTC
>TRBD1|TRBJ1-5|TRBV2|-
CASRTGGNQPQHF
TGTGCCAGCAGGACAGGGGGCAATCAGCCCCAGCATTTT
>-|TRBJ2-5|TRBV5-1|-
CASTLGSGVGETQYF
TGCGCCAGCACCCTCGGATCTGGGGTTGGAGAGACCCAGTACTTC
>-|TRBJ1-1|TRBV18|-
CASSPYSGTEAFF
TGTGCCAGCTCACCGTATTCTGGAACTGAAGCTTTCTTT
>TRBD2|TRBJ2-1|TRBV5-4|-
CASSLNGRETFF
TGTGCCAGCAGCTTGAACGGGAGGGAAACGTTCTTC
>-|TRBJ2-7|TRBV11-3|-
CASSPSDWEFPSSYEQYF
TGTGCCAGCAGCCCATCGGACTGGGAGTTCCCCTCCTCCTACGAGCAGTACTTC
>TRBD1|TRBJ2-5|TRBV5-1|-
CASSLTGGYGETQYF
TGCGCCAGCAGCCTGACAGGGGGCTATGGGGAGACCCAGTACTTC
>TRBD2|TRBJ2-5|TRBV19|-
CASSSRGDQETQYF
TGTGCCAGTAGTAGCCGGGGGGACCAAGAGACCCAGTACTTC
>TRBD1|TRBJ2-2|TRBV5-1|-
CASSPTGGAYTGELFF
TGCGCCAGCAGCCCGACAGGGGGCGCGTACACCGGGGAGCTGTTTTTT
>-|TRBJ2-1|TRBV18|medium-sized
CASSPASSYNEQFF
TGTGCCAGCTCACCGGCGAGTAGCTACAATGAGCAGTTCTTC
>TRBD1|TRBJ2-1|TRBV4-1|-
CASSQGQGAWNEQFF
TGCGCCAGCAGCCAAGGACAGGGGGCGTGGAATGAGCAGTTCTTC